This TCR beta chain was found in a study of Ad26.COV2.S vaccination and SARS-CoV-2 variants. Germline assignment: CDR1 SGHTA and CDR2 FQGNSA. The CDR3 covers 14 residues. V lost 0 bases and J lost 2; bases outside the gene matches: 0. Findings of the study overall: Measurements of TCR breadth and depth may have given underestimates of the total T cell responses.

Comments on this clone: The antigen is unknown. Within the sample, other DNA sequences also encode this same CDR3.

The treatment is: some 20 received Ad26.COV2.S at low or high dose, single or two shots; a few received placebo; per-sample allocation not given. Samples came from day 63 after the first vaccine or placebo injection. The protocol was immunoSEQ multiplex PCR, while the TCRdb copy is restricted to in-frame clones and leaves out a portion. The sample yields fewer than 800,000 clones, roughly 90% seen once. The source is a person aged 18-65 years who received the Ad26.COV2.S COVID-19 vaccine or a placebo. Material: peripheral blood, obtained in a trial of Ad26.COV2.S vaccine versus placebo. The V call is TRBV7-2, the J call TRBJ2-5; the match to TRBD2 covers 7 bases. The CDR3 reads CASSLARGQETQYF. CDR3 nucleotide sequence: TGTGCCAGCAGCTTAGCGCGGGGGCAAGAGACCCAGTACTTC.